This note documents a single TCR beta chain sequence. Its antigen is not known. Germline V lookup: CDR1 LNHDA, CDR2 SQIVND (reference sequence). J was trimmed by 5 bases and V by 7 bases; bases with no gene match: 11. The CDR3 contains 15 residues. This sample was included in a study of OX40 agonist ivuxolimab in advanced cancers. Study context: While on treatment, patients had intravenous ivuxolimab at 0.01 to 10 mg/kg every 2 weeks. Study results and caveats: CD8+ T cells averaged more expanded clones than CD4+.

Measured with immunoSEQ multiplex PCR; TCRdb has only the in-frame clones, and not every one. The table lists around 26,000 clones, about 88% of them singletons. The input for sequencing was CD4+ or CD8+ T cells sorted from blood, taken in a trial of the OX40 agonist ivuxolimab. The source is an adult with an advanced solid tumor such as melanoma, head and neck, liver or kidney cancer. The chain is built from TRBV19 and TRBJ2-5; 9 bases line up with TRBD2. DNA for the CDR3: TGTGCCAGTACTAAGACTAGCGGTCCATTGGAGACCCAGTACTTC. This gives the protein CASTKTSGPLETQYF. The full variable domain, its missing parts supplied by reference TRBV19 and TRBJ2-5, is DGGITQSPKYLFRKEGQNVTLSCEQNLNHDAMYWYRQDPGQGLRLIYYSQIVNDFQKGDIAEGYSVSREKKESFPLTVTSAQKNPTAFYLCASTKTSGPLETQYFGPGTRLLVL.